The next 32 T cell receptor beta chains were all read from a single sample in a study of cytomegalovirus exposure and HLA in healthy donors. With 60 Vbeta and 13 Jbeta primers, the PCR was carried out. Produced via immunoSEQ multiplex PCR; TCRdb's table is partial and in-frame only. The sample holds 110,000 or so clones, 74% seen once. Sequencing used PBMCs. These receptors all stem from a woman in her forties or fifties in good health and CMV-seropositive.

The chain couples TRBV28 to TRBJ2-1, with D maybe TRBD2 (6 bases). Germline CDR1 reads MDHEN; CDR2 reads SYDVKM. The CDR3 is 15 residues long. V gave up 4 bases and J gave up 4 bases, with 14 bases separating them. The CDR3 DNA reads as TGTGCCAGCAGTTACCCGGGACTGGTATACAATGAGCAGTTCTTC. It translates to CASSYPGLVYNEQFF.

The chain joins TRBV5-4 to TRBJ2-3; 11 nucleotides line up with TRBD1. V shed 4 bases and J 1 base; nucleotides not matched to a gene: 2. CDR1 SGHNT and CDR2 YYREEE come from the germline V gene (reference sequence). This CDR3 spans 15 amino acids. CDR3 nucleotides: TGTGCCAGCAGCCTGGACAGGGGGCGCACAGATACGCAGTATTTT. Its protein product is CASSLDRGRTDTQYF.

The chain recombines TRBV9 with TRBJ2-5; TRBD2 matches 12 bases. The junction had 4 bases not matched to a gene; V was cut back by 3 bases and J by 1 base. Looked up from germline, CDR1 is SGDLS and CDR2 is YYNGEE. The CDR3 totals 16 residues. The CDR3 spells CASSAPTSGGQETQYF. CDR3 DNA sequence: TGTGCCAGCAGCGCCCCGACTAGCGGGGGCCAAGAGACCCAGTACTTC. The full variable domain, rest sourced from reference TRBV9 and TRBJ2-5, is DSGVTQTPKHLITATGQRVTLRCSPRSGDLSVYWYQQSLDQGLQFLIQYYNGEERAKGNILERFSAQQFPDLHSELNLSSLELGDSALYFCASSAPTSGGQETQYFGPGTRLLVL.

The chain carries TRBV30 and TRBJ1-2; 10 positions match TRBD1. The junction had 6 bases not matched to a gene; V was cut back by 6 bases and J by 2 bases. Germline V lookup: CDR1 GTSNPN, CDR2 SVGIG (reference sequence). This CDR3 has 14 residues. DNA for the CDR3: TGTGCCTGTACCCCGGGACAGGGGAACTATGGCTACACCTTC. Translated: CACTPGQGNYGYTF.

The V call is TRBV30, the J call TRBJ1-3; no clear D gene. Germline V gene sequence: CDR1 GTSNPN, CDR2 SVGIG (reference sequence). The V gene lost 5 bases and the J gene lost 2 bases, with 19 bases spanning the gap. The CDR3 runs to 16 residues. The CDR3 here is CAWGKAFGAPGNTIYF. The DNA for the CDR3 is TGTGCCTGGGGAAAGGCTTTTGGAGCCCCTGGAAACACCATATATTTT.

The chain is built from TRBV25-1 and TRBJ2-7; TRBD1 matches at 7 bases. The trim removed 3 bases at V and 2 bases at J, leaving 7 bases unmatched. CDR1 is MGHDK, CDR2 SYGVNS, per germline. CDR3 length: 15 residues. Here the CDR3 reads CASSDQPQGPYEQYF. The CDR3 DNA sequence: TGTGCCAGCAGTGACCAGCCACAGGGGCCCTACGAGCAGTACTTC.

The genes are TRBV18 and TRBJ1-2; D possibly corresponds to TRBD1 (6 bases). Germline V CDR1 and CDR2: KGHSH, LQKENI. V lost 1 base and J lost 3, with 18 bases in between. The CDR3 spans 17 residues. CDR3 residues: CASSPLSFGGADYGYTF. CDR3 DNA: TGTGCCAGCTCACCACTCTCTTTTGGGGGGGCGGACTATGGCTACACCTTC.

The V call is TRBV27, the J call TRBJ2-1, with 12 bases matching TRBD2. Trimming at V came to 0 bases and at J to 1 base, leaving 7 bases not matched to a gene. Germline CDR1 and CDR2: MNHEY and SMNVEV (reference sequence). The CDR3 extends over 19 amino acids. This CDR3 reads CASSLSQLAGGWSYNEQFF. The CDR3 DNA is TGTGCCAGCAGTTTATCGCAACTAGCGGGGGGTTGGTCCTACAATGAGCAGTTCTTC.

The V call is TRBV15, the J call TRBJ1-2; 8 bases are shared with TRBD1. This CDR3 spans 14 amino acids. V lost 4 bases to trimming and J lost 3 bases; unmatched junction nucleotides: 4. Germline V gene lookup returns CDR1 LNHNV and CDR2 YYDKDF (reference sequence). The CDR3 is CATSKPGQDYGYTF. The CDR3, as DNA: TGTGCCACCAGCAAACCGGGACAGGACTATGGCTACACCTTC.

The chain couples TRBV12-5 to TRBJ2-2, with 9 nucleotides matching TRBD1. V gave up 6 bases and J gave up 8 bases; unmatched junction bases: 7. Germline CDR1 reads LGHNT; CDR2 reads FRNRAP. The CDR3 runs 14 residues. The CDR3, as DNA: TGTGCTAGTGGAAATACAGGGGGCATGGGGGAGCTGTTTTTT. Translating it yields CASGNTGGMGELFF.

This clone has just one count. V is TRBV4-1 and J is TRBJ2-3; 11 bases line up with TRBD2. This CDR3 is 15 amino acids long. Germline-derived CDR1 and CDR2 are MGHRA and YSYEKL. V was clipped by 6 bases and J by 5 bases; unmatched bases: 7. Written as DNA, the CDR3 is TGCGCCAGCAGTCGGATCGGACTAGCGGGAGATACGCAGTATTTT. Translating it yields CASSRIGLAGDTQYF.

The gene calls are TRBV30 and TRBJ2-5; perhaps TRBD1 as D (6 bases). Germline loops: CDR1 GTSNPN, CDR2 SVGIG (reference sequence). The CDR3 runs 14 residues. V was pared by 4 bases and J by 0 bases, with 12 bases between. In DNA form, the CDR3 reads TGTGCCTGGATCCAGACAGGAAACCAAGAGACCCAGTACTTC. It is translated as CAWIQTGNQETQYF.

The chain recombines TRBV9 with TRBJ1-1; TRBD1 is a possible D gene (6 bases). CDR1 and CDR2 from the germline V gene are SGDLS and YYNGEE. This CDR3 has 15 amino acids. V gave up 4 bases and J gave up 3 bases, with 16 bases separating them. The CDR3, as DNA: TGTGCCAGCAGCCAATCGACAGGTGCGTACACTGAAGCTTTCTTT. It encodes CASSQSTGAYTEAFF.

The chain recombines TRBV7-2 with TRBJ1-2; 9 bases are shared with TRBD1. The germline V gene encodes CDR1 SGHTA and CDR2 FQGNSA. The junction had 18 bases not matched to a gene; V was cut back by 5 bases and J by 14 bases. This CDR3 comprises 15 residues. CDR3 sequence: CASSPRDRALMGGTF. The CDR3, as DNA: TGTGCCAGCAGCCCGAGGGACAGGGCGCTTATGGGGGGGACCTTC.

This clone was observed a handful of times. The chain carries TRBV7-8 and TRBJ1-5; D might be TRBD1 (5 bases). Germline CDR1 reads SGHVS; CDR2 reads FQNEAQ. CDR3 size: 15 residues. V was pared by 5 bases and J by 0 bases, with 11 bases between. CDR3 DNA sequence: TGTGCCAGCAGCCAGCAGGGTCTTAGCAATCAGCCCCAGCATTTT. Translating gives CASSQQGLSNQPQHF.

V is TRBV9 and J is TRBJ2-7; 8 positions match TRBD1. CDR3 length equals 15 residues. Germline trimming cut 3 bases from V and 6 bases from J; bases unmatched to any gene: 11. Germline CDR1 SGDLS, CDR2 YYNGEE. The CDR3 region is CASSAYRGDYGEQYF. The CDR3 DNA sequence: TGTGCCAGCAGCGCCTACAGGGGGGATTATGGCGAGCAGTACTTC.

V gene TRBV27 combines with J gene TRBJ1-1, with a possible D match to TRBD1 (5 bases). This CDR3 region has 16 residues. The V and J ends lost 4 bases and 4 bases respectively, with 19 bases between them. The germline gives CDR1 MNHEY, CDR2 SMNVEV (reference sequence). The CDR3 sequence is CASSWRGISGGTEAFF. The CDR3 bases are TGTGCCAGCAGTTGGAGGGGAATCTCTGGGGGCACTGAAGCTTTCTTT.

This chain links TRBV7-2 with TRBJ1-6, with 8 bases fitting TRBD1. The germline CDR1 and CDR2 sequences are SGHTA and FQGNSA. The CDR3 spans 14 residues. V lost 5 bases, J lost 10 bases, and 7 bases stayed unmatched. CDR3 sequence reads: CASSKTGVDSPLHF. The CDR3 DNA reads as TGTGCCAGCAGCAAGACAGGGGTAGACTCACCCCTCCACTTT.

This clone was detected a few times. The chain carries TRBV5-8 and TRBJ1-2, with 8 bases matching TRBD1. This CDR3 spans 15 amino acids. The V gene end was trimmed by 4 bases and the J gene end by 4 bases; junction bases not matched to a gene: 9. Germline loops: CDR1 SGHTS, CDR2 YDEGEE. The CDR3 loop is CASSQETGGAYGYTF. The CDR3 nucleotides read TGTGCCAGCAGCCAGGAAACAGGGGGGGCCTATGGCTACACCTTC.

V gene TRBV5-6 combines with J gene TRBJ1-1; D gene uncertain. From germline, CDR1 is SGHDT and CDR2 YYEEEE. The CDR3 is made up of 15 amino acids. Trimming left V 5 bases short and J 3 bases short, with 17 bases between. CDR3 amino acids: CASRDLSVDYTEAFF. In DNA form, the CDR3 reads TGTGCCAGCAGGGACTTGTCCGTAGACTACACTGAAGCTTTCTTT.

The rearrangement joins TRBV30 to TRBJ1-2; D gene ambiguous. Germline lookup yields CDR1 GTSNPN and CDR2 SVGIG (reference sequence). The CDR3 runs to 13 residues. CDR3 sequence reads: CAFYNRKRGGYTF. The CDR3 coding sequence is TGTGCTTTTTATAACCGGAAAAGAGGCGGCTACACCTTC.

The chain joins TRBV5-1 to TRBJ1-4; D not resolved. This CDR3 is built from 14 residues. The germline V and J ends were trimmed by 1 base and 6 bases, with 10 bases remaining between them. Germline V lookup: CDR1 SGHRS, CDR2 YFSETQ. Written as DNA, the CDR3 is TGCGCCAGCAGCTTGACGGGTGGCGATGAAAAACTGTTTTTT. Encoded protein: CASSLTGGDEKLFF.

Only a few counts were recorded for this clone. This chain uses TRBV7-6 with TRBJ1-5; D not resolved. Looked up from germline, CDR1 is SGHVS and CDR2 is FNYEAQ. V was shortened by 2 bases and J by 0 bases, with 8 bases between the two germline ends. This CDR3 region has 15 residues. The CDR3 spells CASSLFADSNQPQHF. CDR3 bases: TGTGCCAGCAGCTTATTCGCGGATAGCAATCAGCCCCAGCATTTT.

The chain couples TRBV5-1 to TRBJ1-1, with 7 bases matching TRBD1. CDR1 is SGHRS, CDR2 YFSETQ, per germline. The CDR3 loop spans 16 amino acids. Germline trimming cut 4 bases from V and 1 base from J; bases unmatched to any gene: 10. The CDR3 is CASSEKTGTANTEAFF. DNA of the CDR3: TGCGCCAGCAGCGAGAAGACCGGGACAGCGAACACTGAAGCTTTCTTT.

The chain joins TRBV19 to TRBJ2-3; possible D gene TRBD1, 6 bases. The ends were cut back, 6 bases at V and 6 bases at J, with 10 bases in the middle. The germline V gene has CDR1 LNHDA and CDR2 SQIVND (reference sequence). This CDR3 region has 12 residues. The CDR3 sequence is CASRDSLDTQYF. The CDR3 DNA is TGTGCCAGTAGGGACAGTCTGGATACGCAGTATTTT.

CDR3 protein: CASSSTGSVRTEAFF. The CDR3 bases are TGTGCCAGCAGTTCGACAGGGTCTGTGAGGACTGAAGCTTTCTTT. The rearrangement joins TRBV28 to TRBJ1-1; 7 nucleotides align to TRBD1. J lost 5 bases, V lost 4 bases, and 10 bases had no gene match. The CDR3 length is 15 residues. Germline V CDR1 and CDR2: MDHEN, SYDVKM.

The gene calls are TRBV7-9 and TRBJ1-2; 9 bases fit TRBD1. Losses at the gene ends were 2 bases for V and 2 bases for J; bases not matched to a gene: 3. This CDR3 spans 15 amino acids. From germline, CDR1 is SEHNR and CDR2 FQNEAQ (reference sequence). CDR3 residues: CASSLRTGENYGYTF. In DNA, the CDR3 is TGTGCCAGCAGCTTAAGGACAGGGGAAAACTATGGCTACACCTTC.

CDR3 bases: TGTGCCAGTAGTATAATGACAGGGGGTGGCTACACCTTC. This gives the protein CASSIMTGGGYTF. The gene calls are TRBV19 and TRBJ1-2, with 9 bases aligning to TRBD1. Per germline, CDR1 LNHDA and CDR2 SQIVND (reference sequence). The CDR3 is made up of 13 amino acids. V lost 2 bases and J lost 7; bases outside the gene matches: 2.

J is TRBJ2-3 and V is TRBV30; 7 bases are shared with TRBD2. This CDR3 region has 15 residues. V dropped 3 bases and J dropped 2; count of bases not matched to a gene: 8. CDR1 is GTSNPN and CDR2 is SVGIG in the germline V gene (reference sequence). The CDR3 protein is CAWRAPGGSTDTQYF. The CDR3 nucleotides are TGTGCCTGGAGGGCCCCGGGGGGATCCACAGATACGCAGTATTTT. The whole variable domain, remainder taken from reference TRBV30 and TRBJ2-3, is SQTIHQWPATLVQPVGSPLSLECTVEGTSNPNLYWYRQAAGRGLQLLFYSVGIGQISSEVPQNLSASRPQDRQFILSSKKLLLSDSGFYLCAWRAPGGSTDTQYFGPGTRLTVL.

The CDR3 DNA reads TGTGCCAGCAGTGAGCTAGCGGGGGGTGCCGATACGCAGTATTTT. Protein product: CASSELAGGADTQYF. The rearrangement links TRBV2 to TRBJ2-3, with 11 bases matching TRBD2. J gave up 6 bases and V 3 bases, and 5 bases lay outside the gene matches. This CDR3 is 15 amino acids long. Germline V CDR1 and CDR2: SNHLY, FYNNEI.

This chain connects TRBV10-3 to TRBJ1-2, with D perhaps TRBD1 (5 bases). Between the trimmed V and J ends, which lost 6 bases and 2 bases, there was a span of 16 bases. Per the germline V gene, CDR1 is ENHRY and CDR2 is SYGVKD. The CDR3 covers 15 residues. The CDR3 DNA is TGTGCCATCAGAAAAGACAGTTATTCAAACTATGGCTACACCTTC. Amino acid sequence: CAIRKDSYSNYGYTF.

This clone was counted a single time. This same CDR3 is encoded by further DNA sequences in the sample. This sequence joins TRBV4-3 and TRBJ2-5; TRBD2 is a possible D gene (6 bases). Germline loops: CDR1 LGHNA, CDR2 YSLEER. The CDR3 loop spans 14 amino acids. V lost 1 base and J lost 4, with 10 bases in between. CDR3 bases: TGCGCCAGCAGCCAAGGGCAGGGAGGAGAGACCCAGTACTTC. Its protein product is CASSQGQGGETQYF.